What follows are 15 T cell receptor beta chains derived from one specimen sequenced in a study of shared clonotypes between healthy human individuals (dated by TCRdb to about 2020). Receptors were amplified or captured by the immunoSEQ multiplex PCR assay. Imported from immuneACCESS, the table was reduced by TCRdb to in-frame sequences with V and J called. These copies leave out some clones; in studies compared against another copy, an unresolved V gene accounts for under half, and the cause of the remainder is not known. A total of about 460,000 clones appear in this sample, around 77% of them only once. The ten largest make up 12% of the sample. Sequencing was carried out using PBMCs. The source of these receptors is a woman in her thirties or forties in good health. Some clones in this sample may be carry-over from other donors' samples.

CDR3 protein: CASPSGSWSTDTQYF. The CDR3 nucleotides read TGTGCCAGTCCTAGCGGGAGTTGGAGCACAGATACGCAGTATTTT. The chain is built from TRBV9 and TRBJ2-3; 10 bases agree with TRBD2. This CDR3 has 15 amino acids. V was pared by 8 bases and J by 0 bases, with 6 bases of the junction left unmatched. The germline V gene has CDR1 SGDLS and CDR2 YYNGEE.

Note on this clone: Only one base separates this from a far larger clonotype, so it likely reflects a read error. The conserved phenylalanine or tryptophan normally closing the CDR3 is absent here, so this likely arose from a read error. CDR3 in amino acids: CASSAEISYEQYL. In nucleotides, the CDR3 is TGCGCCAGTTCGGCGGAGATCTCCTACGAGCAGTACCTC. This chain uses TRBV5-1 with TRBJ2-7, with no clear D. Germline V gene data show CDR1 as SGHRS and CDR2 as YFSETQ. V was cut by 8 bases and J by 0 bases, with 12 bases left in between. There are 13 residues in the CDR3.

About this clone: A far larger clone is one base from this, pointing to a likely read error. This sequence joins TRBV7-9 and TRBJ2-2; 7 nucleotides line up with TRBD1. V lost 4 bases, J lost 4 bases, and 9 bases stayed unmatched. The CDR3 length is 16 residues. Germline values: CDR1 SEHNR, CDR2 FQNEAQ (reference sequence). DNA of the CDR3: TGTGCCAGCAGCTCGACAGGGTCTGCATCCACCGGGGAGCTGTTTTTT. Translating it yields CASSSTGSASTGELFF.

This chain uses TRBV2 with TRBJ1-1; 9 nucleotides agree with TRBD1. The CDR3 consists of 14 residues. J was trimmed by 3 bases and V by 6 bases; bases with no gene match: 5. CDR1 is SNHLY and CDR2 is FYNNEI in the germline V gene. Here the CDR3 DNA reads TGTGCCAGCAGAGGGACAGGGATGCACACTGAAGCTTTCTTT. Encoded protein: CASRGTGMHTEAFF.

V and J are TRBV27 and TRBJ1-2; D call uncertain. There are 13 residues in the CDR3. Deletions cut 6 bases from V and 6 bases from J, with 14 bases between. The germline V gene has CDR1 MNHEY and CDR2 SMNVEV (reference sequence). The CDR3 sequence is CASRLTHDNGYTF. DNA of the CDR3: TGTGCCAGCAGACTCACTCACGACAATGGCTACACCTTC.

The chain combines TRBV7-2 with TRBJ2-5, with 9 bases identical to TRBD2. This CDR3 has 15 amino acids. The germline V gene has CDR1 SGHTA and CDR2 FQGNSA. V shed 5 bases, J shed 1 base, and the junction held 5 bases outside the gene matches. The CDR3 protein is CASSLEREVQETQYF. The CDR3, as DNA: TGTGCCAGCAGCCTGGAGCGGGAGGTCCAAGAGACCCAGTACTTC.

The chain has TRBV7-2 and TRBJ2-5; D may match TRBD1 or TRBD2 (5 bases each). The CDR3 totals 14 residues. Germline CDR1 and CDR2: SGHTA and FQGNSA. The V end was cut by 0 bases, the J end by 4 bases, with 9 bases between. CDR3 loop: CASSLAGTGETQYF. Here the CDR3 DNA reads TGTGCCAGCAGCTTAGCTGGGACGGGAGAGACCCAGTACTTC.

This CDR3 reads CASSPTTEGLNTEAFF. The DNA of the CDR3 is TGTGCCAGCTCACCGACGACCGAGGGGTTGAACACTGAAGCTTTCTTT. This sequence joins TRBV18 and TRBJ1-1; D possibly corresponds to TRBD1 (5 bases). Per the germline V gene, CDR1 is KGHSH and CDR2 is LQKENI. The V end was cut by 3 bases, the J end by 0 bases, with 14 bases between. The CDR3 totals 16 residues.

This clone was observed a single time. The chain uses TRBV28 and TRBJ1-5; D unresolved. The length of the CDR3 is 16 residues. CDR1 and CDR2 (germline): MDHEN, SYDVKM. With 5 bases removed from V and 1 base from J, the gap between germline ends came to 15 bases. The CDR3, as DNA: TGTGCCAGCAGTCCCTCCCGGACGGGAAGCAATCAGCCCCAGCATTTT. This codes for CASSPSRTGSNQPQHF.

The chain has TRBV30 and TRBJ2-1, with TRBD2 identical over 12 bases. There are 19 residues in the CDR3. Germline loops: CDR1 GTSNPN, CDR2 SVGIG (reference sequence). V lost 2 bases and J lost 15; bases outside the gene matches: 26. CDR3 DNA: TGTGCCTGGAGTTCCACCCCCCCCGGACTAGCGGGAATACGGTCGATGCGGTTCTTC. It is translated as CAWSSTPPGLAGIRSMRFF.

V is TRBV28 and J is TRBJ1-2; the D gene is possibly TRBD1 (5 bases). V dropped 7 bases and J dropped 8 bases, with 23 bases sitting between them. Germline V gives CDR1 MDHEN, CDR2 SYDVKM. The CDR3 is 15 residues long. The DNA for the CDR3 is TGTGCCAGCATCCACGGGACGGCCAAGCTCGGGGGCTACACCTTC. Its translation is CASIHGTAKLGGYTF.

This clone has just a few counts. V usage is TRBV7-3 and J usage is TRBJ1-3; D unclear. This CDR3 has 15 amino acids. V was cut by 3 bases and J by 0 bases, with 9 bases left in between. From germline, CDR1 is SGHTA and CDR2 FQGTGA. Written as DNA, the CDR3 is TGTGCCAGCAGCTTGGACGGGCCCTCTGGAAACACCATATATTTT. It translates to CASSLDGPSGNTIYF.

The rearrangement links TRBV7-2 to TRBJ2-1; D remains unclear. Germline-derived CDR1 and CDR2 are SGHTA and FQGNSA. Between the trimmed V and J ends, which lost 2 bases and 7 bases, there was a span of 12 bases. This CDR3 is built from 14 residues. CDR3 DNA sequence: TGTGCCAGCAGCTTACGGGTGGACGGGAATGAGCAGTTCTTC. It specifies CASSLRVDGNEQFF.

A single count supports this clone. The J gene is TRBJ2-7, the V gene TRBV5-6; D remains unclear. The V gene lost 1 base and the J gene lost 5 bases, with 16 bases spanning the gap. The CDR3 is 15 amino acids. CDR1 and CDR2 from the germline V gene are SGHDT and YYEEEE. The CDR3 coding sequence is TGTGCCAGCAGCTTGTTATCTGAGAGGTGGGACGAGCAGTACTTC. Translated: CASSLLSERWDEQYF.

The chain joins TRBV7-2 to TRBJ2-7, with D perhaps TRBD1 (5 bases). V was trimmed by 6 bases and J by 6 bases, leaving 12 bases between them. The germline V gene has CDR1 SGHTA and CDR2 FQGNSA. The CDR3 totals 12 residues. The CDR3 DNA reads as TGTGCCAGCAGGTTTACAGGTACCGAGCAGTACTTC. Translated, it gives CASRFTGTEQYF.